These 17 T cell receptor beta chains were all obtained from the same sample, sequenced in a study of regulatory T cells in long-lasting Graves disease. Investigators prepared the TCR beta libraries by applying iRepertoire HTBI primers and Arm-PCR of CDR3 regions. Each CDR3 protein gets one entry after TCRdb re-called the multiplex PCR reads with MiXCR. The sample has some 500,000 distinct CDR3 sequences, about 14% seen once; the top ten hold roughly a tenth. The sample's time point: newly diagnosed GD, antithyroid drugs for less than 3 months. After RNA was extracted from PBMCs, the TCR library was made from it. This sample also belongs to another study, concerning T cells in Graves' hyperthyroidism and ophthalmopathy.

Sample: peripheral blood mononuclear cells (PBMCs), taken at new diagnosis, from a patient treated with antithyroid drugs. All receptors come from a man aged 25-40 years with Graves disease.

V and J are TRBV2 and TRBJ2-5; D gene ambiguous. Germline CDR1 and CDR2: SNHLY and FYNNEI. The V end lost 1 base, the J end lost 0 bases, and 3 bases lay between the germline ends. This CDR3 region has 13 residues. The CDR3 reads CASSEDYQETQYF. The DNA of the CDR3 is TGTGCCAGCAGTGAAGACTACCAAGAGACCCAGTACTTC. The complete variable domain, with remaining parts taken from reference TRBV2 and TRBJ2-5, reads EPEVTQTPSHQVTQMGQEVILRCVPISNHLYFYWYRQILGQKVEFLVSFYNNEISEKSEIFDDQFSVERPDGSNFTLKIRSTKLEDSAMYFCASSEDYQETQYFGPGTRLLVL.

This clonotype was detected many times. J is TRBJ2-3 and V is TRBV5-1; no reliable D call. There are 12 residues in the CDR3. V lost 6 bases, J lost 4 bases, and 9 bases lay in between. In germline, CDR1 is SGHRS, CDR2 YFSETQ. The DNA of the CDR3 is TGCGCCAGCAAGGGTTGGGCAGATACGCAGTATTTT. This gives the protein CASKGWADTQYF.

This clonotype was seen more than once but under ten times. The chain couples TRBV18 to TRBJ1-5; no clear D gene. Germline CDR1 KGHSH, CDR2 LQKENI. The CDR3 length is 16 residues. The V end was cut by 1 base, the J end by 2 bases, with 12 bases between. CDR3 sequence: CASSPQPGGGNQPQHF. The CDR3 nucleotides are TGTGCCAGCTCACCACAGCCTGGAGGCGGCAATCAGCCCCAGCATTTT.

This clonotype was detected a few times. The chain is built from TRBV6-1 and TRBJ2-5; TRBD2 matches at 14 bases. The J segment lost 5 bases and the V segment lost 2 bases, leaving 13 bases of the junction unmatched. The CDR3 totals 19 residues. Germline CDR1 and CDR2: MNHNS and SASEGT. CDR3 coding DNA: TGTGCCAGCAGTGAATGGGGGACTAGCGGGAGTTCGTTTCGGGAGACCCAGTACTTC. This gives the protein CASSEWGTSGSSFRETQYF.

This clonotype occurred a few times. The genes are TRBV9 and TRBJ2-5; D uncertain. The V end was cut by 4 bases, the J end by 1 base, with 11 bases between. Germline V gene sequence: CDR1 SGDLS, CDR2 YYNGEE. There are 14 residues in the CDR3. The DNA for the CDR3 is TGTGCCAGCAGCCCTCAACGGCTCCAAGAGACCCAGTACTTC. Its translation is CASSPQRLQETQYF. Filled out from reference TRBV9 and TRBJ2-5, the complete variable domain reads DSGVTQTPKHLITATGQRVTLRCSPRSGDLSVYWYQQSLDQGLQFLIQYYNGEERAKGNILERFSAQQFPDLHSELNLSSLELGDSALYFCASSPQRLQETQYFGPGTRLLVL.

This clonotype was observed many times. The rearrangement links TRBV19 to TRBJ1-2, with a weak D call TRBD1 (6 bases). The V gene's germline CDR1 is LNHDA and CDR2 SQIVND (reference sequence). The V and J ends lost 3 bases and 8 bases respectively, with 10 bases between them. This CDR3 has 12 residues. CDR3 residues: CASSITGRGYTF. The DNA of the CDR3 is TGTGCCAGTAGTATCACAGGGAGAGGCTACACCTTC.

For this clonotype: This sequence may be a read error, since a much larger clone differs from it by one base. This chain links TRBV11-2 with TRBJ2-2, with unresolved D. The CDR3 has 14 amino acids. The V gene's germline CDR1 is SGHAT and CDR2 FQNNGV. Trimming pared 1 base from V and 4 bases from J, leaving 7 bases between. The CDR3 spells CASSLVQCTGELFF. As DNA, the CDR3 is TGTGCCAGCAGCTTAGTACAGTGCACCGGGGAGCTGTTTTTT. Drawing the rest from reference TRBV11-2 and TRBJ2-2, the complete variable domain is EAGVAQSPRYKIIEKRQSVAFWCNPISGHATLYWYQQILGQGPKLLIQFQNNGVVDDSQLPKDRFSAERLKGVDSTLKIQPAKLEDSAVYLCASSLVQCTGELFFGEGSRLTVL.

This clonotype was detected many times. The chain recombines TRBV2 with TRBJ2-2; 9 bases are a match to TRBD2. Trimming removed 2 bases from V and 5 bases from J; junction bases left unmatched: 6. The CDR3 extends over 16 amino acids. CDR1 is SNHLY, CDR2 FYNNEI, per germline. In nucleotides, the CDR3 is TGTGCCAGCAGTGAACTAAGCGGGGGGTTAACCGGGGAGCTGTTTTTT. Amino acid sequence: CASSELSGGLTGELFF.

This clonotype was detected ten times or more. The rearrangement uses TRBV2 and TRBJ1-5, with 8 bases aligning to TRBD1. Germline V gene sequence: CDR1 SNHLY, CDR2 FYNNEI. V trimming: 6 bases; J trimming: 5 bases; junction bases outside the gene matches: 3. CDR3 length: 13 amino acids. The CDR3 loop is CASRGTGDQPQHF. As DNA, the CDR3 is TGTGCCAGCAGGGGGACAGGTGATCAGCCCCAGCATTTT.

The chain is built from TRBV7-3 and TRBJ2-1; 7 bases fit TRBD1. Per germline, CDR1 SGHTA and CDR2 FQGTGA. The CDR3 is 14 amino acids. Trimming removed 5 bases from V and 6 bases from J; junction bases left unmatched: 7. CDR3 amino acids: CASSQGQPSNEQFF. The CDR3 bases are TGTGCCAGCAGCCAGGGACAGCCCTCCAATGAGCAGTTCTTC.

On this clonotype itself: Since a much larger clone is just one base distant, this may be a read error. The rearrangement joins TRBV7-2 to TRBJ2-6; 10 bases line up with TRBD2. Germline V lookup: CDR1 SGHTA, CDR2 FQGNSA. Unmatched junction bases numbered 10, after V lost 8 bases and J lost 0 bases. This CDR3 has 18 amino acids. The CDR3 sequence is CASGSGLAFISGANVLTF. CDR3 DNA: TGTGCCAGCGGCTCGGGACTAGCGTTTATCTCTGGGGCCAACGTCCTGACTTTC.

V is TRBV24-1 and J is TRBJ2-3; a possible D gene is TRBD2 (5 bases). From germline, CDR1 is KGHDR and CDR2 SFDVKD. The CDR3 has 16 residues. Trimming pared 5 bases from V and 0 bases from J, leaving 14 bases between. The CDR3 nucleotides read TGTGCCACCAGTGGTTCCGAGGGCCGGAGCACAGATACGCAGTATTTT. As protein: CATSGSEGRSTDTQYF.

This clonotype came up many times. This sequence joins TRBV7-9 and TRBJ1-1; D might be TRBD1 (5 bases). Germline V gene data show CDR1 as SEHNR and CDR2 as FQNEAQ (reference sequence). V lost 5 bases and J lost 5, with 18 bases in between. This CDR3 is built from 15 residues. The CDR3 DNA reads as TGTGCCAGCAGCCCCGCCTGGGGCCCTGGGACTGAAGCTTTCTTT. Translated: CASSPAWGPGTEAFF.

The sample holds many counts of this clonotype. The chain combines TRBV3-1 with TRBJ1-5; tentatively, D is TRBD1 (6 bases). Looked up from germline, CDR1 is LGHDT and CDR2 is YNNKEL (reference sequence). V shed 3 bases and J shed 0 bases, with 6 bases lying between them. This CDR3 contains 14 residues. CDR3 region: CASSQGHSNQPQHF. CDR3 sequence (DNA): TGTGCCAGCAGCCAGGGACATAGCAATCAGCCCCAGCATTTT.

Many counts were recorded for this clonotype. The chain joins TRBV27 to TRBJ2-3; weak D call: TRBD1 (5 bases). The CDR3 has 12 residues. Germline CDR1 is MNHEY and CDR2 is SMNVEV (reference sequence). The V end was cut by 6 bases, the J end by 6 bases, with 10 bases between. CDR3 sequence: CASSPGIDTQYF. The CDR3 nucleotides are TGTGCCAGCAGCCCAGGGATTGATACGCAGTATTTT.

Turning to this clonotype: With a much larger clone just one base away, this may be a read error. This chain joins TRBV7-9 and TRBJ2-3, with D perhaps TRBD1 or TRBD2 (6 bases each). The CDR3 extends over 21 amino acids. Trimming stripped 5 bases from V and 2 bases from J, with 32 bases between. The germline gives CDR1 SEHNR, CDR2 FQNEAQ (reference sequence). The CDR3 here is CASSRTTGTAGTGGFTDTQYF. The DNA of the CDR3 is TGTGCCAGCAGCCGTACAACAGGGACCGCCGGGACTGGCGGCTTCACAGATACGCAGTATTTT. The variable domain in full, completed from reference TRBV7-9 and TRBJ2-3, reads DTGVSQNPRHKITKRGQNVTFRCDPISEHNRLYWYRQTLGQGPEFLTYFQNEAQLEKSRLLSDRFSAERPKGSFSTLEIQRTEQGDSAMYLCASSRTTGTAGTGGFTDTQYFGPGTRLTVL.

The table lists this clonotype with many counts. The J gene is TRBJ2-1, the V gene TRBV5-1, with D perhaps being TRBD1 or TRBD2 (5 bases each). Germline V gene sequence: CDR1 SGHRS, CDR2 YFSETQ. CDR3 length: 12 residues. V was clipped by 5 bases and J by 2 bases, with 5 bases between them. The CDR3 is CASRGPYNEQFF. The CDR3 DNA reads TGCGCCAGCAGGGGACCCTACAATGAGCAGTTCTTC.